This T cell receptor beta chain was found in a study of identical twins. This clonotype was detected only a few times. From germline, CDR1 is LGHNA and CDR2 YSLEER. V lost 0 bases and J lost 5, with 8 bases in between. The CDR3 consists of 14 residues. From the 5' RACE reads, TCRdb called clonotypes with MiXCR, one entry per CDR3 protein. The table includes over 250,000 distinct CDR3 sequences, roughly 9.8% detected once. These data were also filed under a second study, of yellow fever vaccine responses in identical twins.

This clonotype was obtained from a woman younger than 35 in good health. The rearrangement joins TRBV4-3 to TRBJ2-1; possibly TRBD2 for D (6 bases). The sample consisted of CD8+ T cells sorted from blood. The CDR3 coding sequence is TGCGCCAGCAGCCAAGAAGGGACTCACAATGAGCAGTTCTTC. It yields the protein CASSQEGTHNEQFF.